This T cell receptor (beta chain) was captured in a study of OX40 agonist ivuxolimab in advanced cancers. Looking at the study overall: Prior anti-PD-1, anti-PD-L1 or anti-CTLA-4 therapy was allowed; more than 30% had some. One hepatocellular carcinoma and a couple of cutaneous melanoma patients partially responded.

The CDR3 consists of 17 residues. Germline V gene sequence: CDR1 SEHNR, CDR2 FQNEAQ (reference sequence). Trimming at V came to 3 bases and at J to 3 bases, leaving 3 bases not matched to a gene. TCRdb's copy holds only in-frame clones and misses some; the assay was immunoSEQ multiplex PCR. The repertoire consists of 9,500 to 14,000 clones, with 77% occurring once and the leading ten covering about a sixth. This TCR was sampled from an adult with an advanced solid tumor such as melanoma, head and neck, liver or kidney cancer. The chain couples TRBV7-9 to TRBJ2-2; 14 nucleotides agree with TRBD2. The input for sequencing was CD4+ or CD8+ T cells sorted from blood, taken in a trial of the OX40 agonist ivuxolimab. This CDR3 reads CASSFPGLAGDTGELFF. The CDR3 nucleotides read TGTGCCAGCAGCTTTCCGGGACTAGCGGGAGACACCGGGGAGCTGTTTTTT.